These 3 T cell receptor beta chains were sequenced from one sample in a study of blood T cells in healthy people across ages. Alongside a J-beta primer mix, a sample-barcoded 5' primer served in a second PCR lasting roughly 7 to 11 cycles. TCRdb passed the 5' RACE reads through MiXCR, listing each CDR3 protein once. The sample shows 750,000 to 1,000,000 distinct CDR3 sequences, roughly 29% of them seen only once. Separately, the same data were catalogued under a study of T cells of mothers and their children.

Sequences were obtained from blood. These receptors were taken from a middle-aged woman in good health.

This clonotype was found a few times. This chain connects TRBV5-1 to TRBJ2-7, with unresolved D. Between the trimmed V and J ends, which lost 0 bases and 6 bases, there was a span of 10 bases. CDR3 length: 13 amino acids. Per germline, CDR1 SGHRS and CDR2 YFSETQ. CDR3 residues: CASSLGPTIEQYF. CDR3 DNA: TGCGCCAGCAGCTTGGGACCTACCATCGAGCAGTACTTC. Full variable domain (rest looked up from reference TRBV5-1 and TRBJ2-7): KAGVTQTPRYLIKTRGQQVTLSCSPISGHRSVSWYQQTPGQGLQFLFEYFSETQRNKGNFPGRFSGRQFSNSRSEMNVSTLELGDSALYLCASSLGPTIEQYFGPGTRLTVT.

Remarks on this clonotype: Sequence at one end of the junction differs from germline and may be a read error. The chain links TRBV6-6 to TRBJ1-1; D not certain. The CDR3 has 15 amino acids. The germline V gene encodes CDR1 MNHNY and CDR2 SVGAGI (reference sequence). This chain's CDR3 is CASSPTRVENTEAFF. Here the CDR3 DNA reads TGTGCCAGCAGCCCCACCCGGGTTGAAAACACCGAAGCTTTCTTT.

This clonotype appeared many times. V is TRBV7-3 and J is TRBJ2-5; 11 bases are shared with TRBD1. V trimming: 5 bases; J trimming: 5 bases; junction bases outside the gene matches: 10. Germline V gene lookup returns CDR1 SGHTA and CDR2 FQGTGA. The CDR3 has 16 amino acids. This CDR3 is CASSPWDRGDWETQYF. As DNA, the CDR3 is TGTGCCAGCAGCCCTTGGGACAGGGGGGATTGGGAGACCCAGTACTTC.